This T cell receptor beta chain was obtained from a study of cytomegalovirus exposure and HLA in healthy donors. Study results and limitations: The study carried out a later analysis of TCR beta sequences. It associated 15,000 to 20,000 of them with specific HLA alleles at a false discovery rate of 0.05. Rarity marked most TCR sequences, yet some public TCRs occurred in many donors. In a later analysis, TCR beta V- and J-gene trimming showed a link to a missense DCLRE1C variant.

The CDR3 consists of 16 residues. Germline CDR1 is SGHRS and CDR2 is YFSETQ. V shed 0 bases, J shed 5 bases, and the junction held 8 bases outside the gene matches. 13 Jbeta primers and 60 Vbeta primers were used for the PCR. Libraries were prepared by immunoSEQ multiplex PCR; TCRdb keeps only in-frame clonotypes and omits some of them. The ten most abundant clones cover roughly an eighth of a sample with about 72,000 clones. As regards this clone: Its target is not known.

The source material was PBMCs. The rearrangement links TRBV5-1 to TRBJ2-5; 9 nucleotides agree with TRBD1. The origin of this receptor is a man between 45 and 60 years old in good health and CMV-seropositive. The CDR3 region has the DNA TGCGCCAGCAGCTTGGCCGGACAGGGGCCTTGGGAGACCCAGTACTTC. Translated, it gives CASSLAGQGPWETQYF.